This T cell receptor (beta chain) was observed in a study of T cells expressing NK-cell markers. Notes on the study in general: More than five of the donors carried dominant NKG2C+ clonotypes that took up roughly 1.0-8% of their CD8+ T cells.

TCRdb reprocessed the 5' RACE reads, keeping one entry per CDR3 protein, no DNA. Its table lists approximately 380,000 distinct CDR3 sequences. In the case of this clonotype: Its antigen remains unknown.

The CDR3 is 15 amino acids. Germline CDR1 reads SNHLY; CDR2 reads FYNNEI. The J gene is TRBJ2-3, the V gene TRBV2; as DNA is missing, the TRBD1 call by TCRdb cannot be tested. Sequenced: blood T cells: a sorted CD56 or NKG2C T cell subset, CD4+ or CD8+ T cells, or bulk PBMC T cells (not recorded which). This TCR came from a man between 18 and 69 years old in good health. CDR3 region: CASSEQGALADTQYF.